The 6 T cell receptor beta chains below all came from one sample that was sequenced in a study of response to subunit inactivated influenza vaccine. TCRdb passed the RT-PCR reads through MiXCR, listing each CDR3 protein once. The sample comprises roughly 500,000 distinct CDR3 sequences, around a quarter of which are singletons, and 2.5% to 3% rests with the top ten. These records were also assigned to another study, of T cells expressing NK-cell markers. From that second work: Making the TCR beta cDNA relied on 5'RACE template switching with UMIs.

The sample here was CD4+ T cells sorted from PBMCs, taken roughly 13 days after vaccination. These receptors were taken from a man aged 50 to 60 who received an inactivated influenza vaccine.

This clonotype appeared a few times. CDR3 sequence reads: CAISPSATGNTIYF. The CDR3 DNA is TGTGCCATCTCCCCATCGGCTACAGGAAACACCATATATTTT. The rearrangement links TRBV10-3 to TRBJ1-3; D is undetermined. The germline V gene encodes CDR1 ENHRY and CDR2 SYGVKD. The CDR3 is 14 residues long. V was pared by 8 bases and J by 4 bases, with 15 bases between.

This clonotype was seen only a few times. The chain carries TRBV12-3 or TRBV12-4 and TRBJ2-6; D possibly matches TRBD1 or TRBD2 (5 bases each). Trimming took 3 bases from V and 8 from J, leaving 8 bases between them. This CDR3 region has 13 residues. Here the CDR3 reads CASSLQGPNVLTF. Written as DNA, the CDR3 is TGTGCCAGCAGTTTGCAGGGACCCAACGTCCTGACTTTC.

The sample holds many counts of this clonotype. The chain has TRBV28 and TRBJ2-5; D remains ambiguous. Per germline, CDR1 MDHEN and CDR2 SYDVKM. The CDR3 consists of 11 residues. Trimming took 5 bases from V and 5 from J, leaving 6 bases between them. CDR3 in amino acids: CASSHRETQYF. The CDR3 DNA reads TGTGCCAGCAGTCACCGGGAGACCCAGTACTTC.

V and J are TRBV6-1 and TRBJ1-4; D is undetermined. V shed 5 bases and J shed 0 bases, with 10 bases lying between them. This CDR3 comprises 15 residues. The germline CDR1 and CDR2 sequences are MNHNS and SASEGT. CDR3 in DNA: TGTGCCAGCAGTAGGGTCTTTGCAACTAATGAAAAACTGTTTTTT. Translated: CASSRVFATNEKLFF.

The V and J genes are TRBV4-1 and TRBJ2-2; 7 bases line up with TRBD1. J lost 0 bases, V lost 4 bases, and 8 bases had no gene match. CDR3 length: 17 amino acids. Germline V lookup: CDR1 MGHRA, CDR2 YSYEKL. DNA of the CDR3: TGCGCCAGCAGCCTTAGGACAGGCCCCGCGAACACCGGGGAGCTGTTTTTT. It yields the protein CASSLRTGPANTGELFF.

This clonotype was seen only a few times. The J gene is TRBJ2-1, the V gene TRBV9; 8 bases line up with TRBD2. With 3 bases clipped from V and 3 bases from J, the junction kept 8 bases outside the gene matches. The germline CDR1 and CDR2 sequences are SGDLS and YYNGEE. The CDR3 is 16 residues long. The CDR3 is CASSAVSGTVYNEQFF. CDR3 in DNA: TGTGCCAGCAGCGCGGTTAGCGGGACGGTCTACAATGAGCAGTTCTTC.